This section outlines one T cell receptor (beta chain) sequence together with its context. This record comes from a study of blood T cells in healthy people across ages. Then a second PCR, running roughly 7 to 11 cycles, was carried out with a sample-barcoded 5' primer and a J-beta primer mix. Each CDR3 protein gets one entry after TCRdb re-called the 5' RACE reads with MiXCR. The sample yields 780,000 or so distinct CDR3 sequences, about 25% seen once. The CDR3 consists of 18 residues. Germline lookup yields CDR1 SGDLS and CDR2 YYNGEE. After removal of 2 bases from V and 5 bases from J, the junction contained 12 bases not matched to a gene. The same data also contributed to another study, on T cells of mothers and their children. That study reports: At a sensitivity of about 98 clones per million clonotypes, no persistent microchimeric T cell clones appeared.

The rearrangement joins TRBV9 to TRBJ2-5; 13 nucleotides align to TRBD2. This sequence was found in a boy aged 10-17 years in good health. Source material: blood. CDR3 sequence: CASSVGLAGSISRETQYF. The CDR3 region has the DNA TGTGCCAGCAGCGTGGGACTAGCGGGATCAATCTCGCGGGAGACCCAGTACTTC.